The rows below give T cell receptor beta chains drawn from one sample of a study of cytomegalovirus exposure and HLA in healthy donors. Repertoires were generated with immunoSEQ multiplex PCR, while TCRdb's copy carries only in-frame clones and drops some. The sample yields some 91,000 clones, about 78% seen once. The sample taken for sequencing was PBMCs. These receptors all come from a middle-aged man in good health and CMV-seronegative. CDR3s include the opening cysteine and the closing phenylalanine or tryptophan. Clone size appears in some rows only: once, few, many, or a class for an expanded clone.

abundance: NA
v_gene: TRBV5-1
j_gene: TRBJ2-1
CDR3aa: CASSSRAGNNEQFF

abundance: NA
v_gene: TRBV5-6
j_gene: TRBJ2-7
CDR3aa: CASSVGQGNEQYF

abundance: few
v_gene: TRBV10-1
j_gene: TRBJ2-5
CDR3aa: CASSDDREETQYF

abundance: NA
v_gene: TRBV6-5
j_gene: TRBJ1-1
CDR3aa: CASSYSRQGYTEAFF

abundance: NA
v_gene: TRBV9
j_gene: TRBJ2-7
CDR3aa: CASSVGLAESSYEQYF

abundance: NA
v_gene: TRBV28
j_gene: TRBJ1-1
CDR3aa: CASSQGRARGNTEAFF

abundance: NA
v_gene: TRBV7-8
j_gene: TRBJ1-3
CDR3aa: CASRQTGAGNTIYF

abundance: once
v_gene: TRBV7-3
j_gene: TRBJ2-3
CDR3aa: CASSLRGRTDTQYF

abundance: NA
v_gene: TRBV6-5
j_gene: TRBJ2-2
CDR3aa: CASSKDIPNTGELFF

abundance: few
v_gene: TRBV7-2
j_gene: TRBJ2-5
CDR3aa: CASSLSGGETQYF

abundance: NA
v_gene: TRBV10-3
j_gene: TRBJ1-5
CDR3aa: CAIRGEGQGNQPQHF

abundance: once
v_gene: TRBV5-4
j_gene: TRBJ1-4
CDR3aa: CASSYRVGEKLFF

abundance: NA
v_gene: TRBV2
j_gene: TRBJ2-3
CDR3aa: CASTAGTSGGNTQYF

abundance: NA
v_gene: TRBV13
j_gene: TRBJ2-7
CDR3aa: CASSSSVRGFHEQYF

abundance: NA
v_gene: TRBV5-1
j_gene: TRBJ2-5
CDR3aa: CASSLNTGSGETQYF

abundance: NA
v_gene: TRBV5-1
j_gene: TRBJ2-5
CDR3aa: CASSFGVETQYF

abundance: NA
v_gene: TRBV9
j_gene: TRBJ1-1
CDR3aa: CASSVTGNTEAFF

abundance: NA
v_gene: TRBV10-3
j_gene: TRBJ2-3
CDR3aa: CAISESPSGSTDTQYF

abundance: NA
v_gene: TRBV28
j_gene: TRBJ1-1
CDR3aa: CASSLVGQKNTEAFF

abundance: NA
v_gene: TRBV10-3
j_gene: TRBJ1-5
CDR3aa: CAISEGQGAGQPQHF

abundance: NA
v_gene: TRBV10-3
j_gene: TRBJ2-5
CDR3aa: CAISESSSGRETQYF

abundance: NA
v_gene: TRBV2
j_gene: TRBJ1-1
CDR3aa: CASKTRNTEAFF

abundance: NA
v_gene: TRBV10-2
j_gene: TRBJ2-7
CDR3aa: CASMDRGNYEQYF

abundance: NA
v_gene: TRBV6-5
j_gene: TRBJ2-5
CDR3aa: CASSYSGRIETQYF

abundance: few
v_gene: TRBV18
j_gene: TRBJ2-7
CDR3aa: CASSLGTGLSYEQYF

abundance: NA
v_gene: TRBV18
j_gene: TRBJ1-2
CDR3aa: CASATGDYGYTF

abundance: NA
v_gene: TRBV19
j_gene: TRBJ2-7
CDR3aa: CASSISAGEIYEQYF

abundance: once
v_gene: TRBV5-1
j_gene: TRBJ2-7
CDR3aa: CASSLGAGLNEQYF

abundance: once
v_gene: TRBV29-1
j_gene: TRBJ2-1
CDR3aa: CSVEVGSSYNEQFF

abundance: NA
v_gene: TRBV2
j_gene: TRBJ2-2
CDR3aa: CASSGPGTGELFF

abundance: few
v_gene: TRBV4-1
j_gene: TRBJ1-1
CDR3aa: CASSQVLGQTEAFF

abundance: NA
v_gene: TRBV7-2
j_gene: TRBJ1-5
CDR3aa: CASLPGSGNQPQHF

abundance: NA
v_gene: TRBV5-4
j_gene: TRBJ2-7
CDR3aa: CASSLPGKYEQYF

abundance: NA
v_gene: TRBV27
j_gene: TRBJ2-3
CDR3aa: CASSFLGLGAADTQYF

abundance: NA
v_gene: TRBV5-1
j_gene: TRBJ1-3
CDR3aa: CASSLEVRGSGNTIYF

abundance: NA
v_gene: TRBV4-1
j_gene: TRBJ2-7
CDR3aa: CASSQAPGSSSYEQYF

abundance: few
v_gene: TRBV5-1
j_gene: TRBJ1-1
CDR3aa: CASSLAGTPNTEAFF

abundance: NA
v_gene: TRBV6-5
j_gene: TRBJ1-1
CDR3aa: CASSYRGGDTEAFF

abundance: NA
v_gene: TRBV18
j_gene: TRBJ2-1
CDR3aa: CASSLDPGYNEQFF

abundance: NA
v_gene: TRBV18
j_gene: TRBJ1-4
CDR3aa: CASSPEVGATNEKLFF

abundance: once
v_gene: TRBV6-1
j_gene: TRBJ2-5
CDR3aa: CASSEQKETQYF

abundance: once
v_gene: TRBV27
j_gene: TRBJ2-2
CDR3aa: CASSLSVRRGITGELFF

abundance: NA
v_gene: TRBV5-1
j_gene: TRBJ2-6
CDR3aa: CASRWGQLLAGANVLTF

abundance: NA
v_gene: TRBV4-1
j_gene: TRBJ1-3
CDR3aa: CASSQTATPLLSGNTIYF

abundance: NA
v_gene: TRBV6-1
j_gene: TRBJ2-2
CDR3aa: CASTPRQGSTGELFF

abundance: NA
v_gene: TRBV4-1
j_gene: TRBJ1-4
CDR3aa: CASSQEGTGGGKLFF

abundance: few
v_gene: TRBV19
j_gene: TRBJ2-7
CDR3aa: CASSTQQGDEQYF

abundance: NA
v_gene: TRBV9
j_gene: TRBJ2-7
CDR3aa: CASSLLPVGTGIEQYF

abundance: NA
v_gene: TRBV5-1
j_gene: TRBJ2-7
CDR3aa: CASSVVLGQGPYEQYF

abundance: NA
v_gene: TRBV13
j_gene: TRBJ1-1
CDR3aa: CASSLRATNTEAFF

abundance: NA
v_gene: TRBV27
j_gene: TRBJ1-2
CDR3aa: CASSLSGNQNFYGYTF

abundance: NA
v_gene: TRBV5-6
j_gene: TRBJ1-4
CDR3aa: CASSPGQVKEEKLFF

abundance: NA
v_gene: TRBV30
j_gene: TRBJ1-2
CDR3aa: CAWSVLRGYGYTF

abundance: NA
v_gene: TRBV28
j_gene: TRBJ1-2
CDR3aa: CASRGPREVGYTF

abundance: NA
v_gene: TRBV18
j_gene: TRBJ2-2
CDR3aa: CASSSPGLAANTGELFF